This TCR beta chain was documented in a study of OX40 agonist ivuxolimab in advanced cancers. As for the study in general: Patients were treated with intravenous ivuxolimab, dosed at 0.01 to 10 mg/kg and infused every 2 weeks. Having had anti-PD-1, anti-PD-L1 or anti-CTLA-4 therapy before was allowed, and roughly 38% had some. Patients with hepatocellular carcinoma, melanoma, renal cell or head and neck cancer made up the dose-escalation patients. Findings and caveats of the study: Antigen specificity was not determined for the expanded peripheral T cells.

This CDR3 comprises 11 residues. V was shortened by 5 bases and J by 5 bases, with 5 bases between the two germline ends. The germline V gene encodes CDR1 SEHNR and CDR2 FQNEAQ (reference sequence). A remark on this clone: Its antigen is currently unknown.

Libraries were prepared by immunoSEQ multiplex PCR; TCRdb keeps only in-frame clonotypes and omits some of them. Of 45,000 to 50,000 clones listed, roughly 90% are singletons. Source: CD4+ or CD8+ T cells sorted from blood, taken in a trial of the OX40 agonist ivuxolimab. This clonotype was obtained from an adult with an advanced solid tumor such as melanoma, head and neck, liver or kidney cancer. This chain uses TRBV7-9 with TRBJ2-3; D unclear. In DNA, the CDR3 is TGTGCCAGCAGCCCTAGAGATACGCAGTATTTT. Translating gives CASSPRDTQYF. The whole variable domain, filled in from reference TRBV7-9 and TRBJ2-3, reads DTGVSQNPRHKITKRGQNVTFRCDPISEHNRLYWYRQTLGQGPEFLTYFQNEAQLEKSRLLSDRFSAERPKGSFSTLEIQRTEQGDSAMYLCASSPRDTQYFGPGTRLTVL.